The 23 T cell receptor beta chains given below trace back to one sample, sequenced in a study of cytomegalovirus exposure and HLA in healthy donors. 60 Vbeta and 13 Jbeta primers were used in PCR. Clones were read by immunoSEQ multiplex PCR, and TCRdb kept only the in-frame ones, dropping some. The table includes 120,000 or so clones, 80% detected once. Material: PBMCs. The receptors were sampled from a female donor in good health and CMV-seropositive.

The chain links TRBV9 to TRBJ1-6; 7 bases are shared with TRBD1. Unmatched junction bases numbered 8, after V lost 4 bases and J lost 7 bases. CDR1 SGDLS and CDR2 YYNGEE come from the germline V gene. The CDR3 is made up of 15 amino acids. The CDR3 DNA follows: TGTGCCAGCAGCCCCATCGGGACAGAGAATTCACCCCTCCACTTT. This encodes CASSPIGTENSPLHF.

The rearrangement uses TRBV5-4 and TRBJ1-2; TRBD1 might be the D (5 bases). There are 11 residues in the CDR3. The germline gives CDR1 SGHNT, CDR2 YYREEE (reference sequence). V lost 2 bases and J lost 7, with 6 bases in between. The DNA for the CDR3 is TGTGCCAGCAGCTTAGGGGTTGGCTACACCTTC. Its protein is CASSLGVGYTF.

The rearrangement uses TRBV19 and TRBJ1-1; D perhaps matches TRBD1 (5 bases). From germline, CDR1 is LNHDA and CDR2 SQIVND (reference sequence). The CDR3 extends over 15 amino acids. The ends were cut back, 3 bases at V and 1 base at J, with 12 bases in the middle. As DNA, the CDR3 is TGTGCCAGTAGTATGCAGGACATCCCGAACACTGAAGCTTTCTTT. Protein product: CASSMQDIPNTEAFF.

The V gene is TRBV25-1, the J gene TRBJ2-1; no definite D call. Trimming left V 8 bases short and J 3 bases short, with 14 bases between. CDR3 length: 14 residues. CDR1 and CDR2 from the germline V gene are MGHDK and SYGVNS. CDR3 DNA sequence: TGTGCCAGCGCGAGATTCAGCGACTACAATGAGCAGTTCTTC. As protein: CASARFSDYNEQFF.

This clone was picked up a small number of times. This chain connects TRBV7-2 to TRBJ2-7, with D perhaps matching TRBD1 (6 bases). Trimming took off 3 bases at V and 7 bases at J, with 10 bases between the two ends. Germline V gene lookup returns CDR1 SGHTA and CDR2 FQGNSA. The length of the CDR3 is 12 residues. The CDR3 is CASSFPQGEQYF. The CDR3 DNA sequence: TGTGCCAGCAGCTTCCCCCAGGGGGAGCAGTACTTC.

The rearrangement uses TRBV5-4 and TRBJ2-5, with TRBD2 identical over 7 bases. Germline CDR1 is SGHNT and CDR2 is YYREEE (reference sequence). The V gene end was trimmed by 5 bases and the J gene end by 3 bases; junction bases not matched to a gene: 10. The CDR3 has 15 residues. CDR3 residues: CASRWGIAGEETQYF. In nucleotides, the CDR3 is TGTGCCAGCAGATGGGGGATAGCGGGCGAAGAGACCCAGTACTTC.

This clone has a single count. The genes are TRBV19 and TRBJ1-2, with a weak D call TRBD1 (6 bases). CDR1 LNHDA and CDR2 SQIVND come from the germline V gene (reference sequence). The CDR3 is made up of 12 amino acids. The V gene lost 8 bases and the J gene lost 2 bases, with 9 bases spanning the gap. Here the CDR3 DNA reads TGTGCCAGTTCGGGACAAAACTATGGCTACACCTTC. This sequence encodes CASSGQNYGYTF.

This clone has just a few counts. V and J are TRBV27 and TRBJ2-7, with 7 bases matching TRBD1. Germline assignment: CDR1 MNHEY and CDR2 SMNVEV (reference sequence). The length of the CDR3 is 14 residues. Trimming removed 4 bases from V and 3 bases from J; junction bases left unmatched: 6. CDR3 protein: CASSSAGTVYEQYF. The CDR3 region has the DNA TGTGCCAGCAGTTCAGCCGGGACAGTCTACGAGCAGTACTTC.

The J gene is TRBJ1-1, the V gene TRBV5-1; 7 bases line up with TRBD1. The CDR3 is made up of 16 amino acids. V dropped 4 bases and J dropped 2; count of bases not matched to a gene: 11. The germline gives CDR1 SGHRS, CDR2 YFSETQ. The CDR3 sequence is CASSPIAGTANTEAFF. In nucleotides, the CDR3 is TGCGCCAGCAGCCCCATTGCCGGGACAGCCAACACTGAAGCTTTCTTT.

V usage is TRBV5-4 and J usage is TRBJ1-3; D unclear. The CDR3 loop spans 13 amino acids. Germline values: CDR1 SGHNT, CDR2 YYREEE (reference sequence). The V end lost 2 bases, the J end lost 7 bases, and 10 bases lay between the germline ends. CDR3 sequence (DNA): TGTGCCAGCAGCTTTGACATCGAGAACACCATATATTTT. Amino acids: CASSFDIENTIYF.

The V call is TRBV18, the J call TRBJ2-3; D not certain. The germline gives CDR1 KGHSH, CDR2 LQKENI. Trimming removed 2 bases from V and 0 bases from J, with 15 bases in between. The length of the CDR3 is 17 residues. CDR3 loop: CASSPYSPSTSTDTQYF. The CDR3, as DNA: TGTGCCAGCTCACCATATAGTCCTAGTACTAGCACAGATACGCAGTATTTT.

The J gene is TRBJ2-5, the V gene TRBV7-9; 7 nucleotides match TRBD1. Germline V lookup: CDR1 SEHNR, CDR2 FQNEAQ (reference sequence). The CDR3 has 13 residues. Losses at the gene ends were 8 bases for V and 5 bases for J; bases not matched to a gene: 8. This CDR3 is CASCDRVTETQYF. The CDR3, as DNA: TGTGCCAGCTGCGACAGGGTGACCGAGACCCAGTACTTC.

This clone was found once. V usage is TRBV29-1 and J usage is TRBJ2-7; TRBD1 matches at 8 bases. The germline V gene encodes CDR1 SQVTM and CDR2 ANQGSEA. V lost 7 bases, J lost 7 bases, and 12 bases stayed unmatched. This CDR3 is built from 13 residues. CDR3 DNA sequence: TGCAGCGCCCTTGGACAGGGCACTTGGGAGCAGTACTTC. Translated, it gives CSALGQGTWEQYF.

J is TRBJ2-7 and V is TRBV12-5; tentatively, D is TRBD2 (6 bases). The CDR3 is 12 residues long. The germline V gene encodes CDR1 LGHNT and CDR2 FRNRAP. The V gene lost 6 bases and the J gene lost 2 bases, with 8 bases spanning the gap. The CDR3 DNA reads TGTGCTAGTGGGCGGGACGCCTACGAGCAGTACTTC. Its translation is CASGRDAYEQYF.

The genes are TRBV6-4 and TRBJ1-1; TRBD1 is a possible D gene (5 bases). V lost 7 bases, J lost 4 bases, and 16 bases lay in between. The CDR3 length is 14 residues. The germline V gene has CDR1 MRHNA and CDR2 SNTAGT. The CDR3 reads CASKTDGGTTEAFF. CDR3 coding DNA: TGTGCCAGCAAAACGGACGGAGGGACCACTGAAGCTTTCTTT.

This clone was observed a single time. This chain joins TRBV15 and TRBJ1-2; TRBD1 agrees at 10 bases. Germline CDR1 reads LNHNV; CDR2 reads YYDKDF (reference sequence). V shed 0 bases, J shed 7 bases, and the junction held 8 bases outside the gene matches. The CDR3 spans 16 residues. CDR3 region: CATSRDWDRGSAGYTF. The CDR3 DNA reads as TGTGCCACCAGCAGAGATTGGGACAGGGGCTCAGCTGGCTACACCTTC.

This clone has more than one count but fewer than ten. The chain joins TRBV7-2 to TRBJ1-1, with 7 bases fitting TRBD1. The CDR3 consists of 13 residues. J gave up 4 bases and V 9 bases, and 8 bases lay outside the gene matches. CDR1 SGHTA and CDR2 FQGNSA come from the germline V gene. The CDR3 sequence is CASTSAGGTEAFF. The CDR3 DNA reads as TGTGCCAGTACCTCAGCAGGGGGCACTGAAGCTTTCTTT.

V and J are TRBV30 and TRBJ2-5, with D possibly matching TRBD1 (6 bases). CDR1 and CDR2 from the germline V gene are GTSNPN and SVGIG (reference sequence). The CDR3 length is 13 residues. V was shortened by 6 bases and J by 1 base, with 12 bases between the two germline ends. The CDR3 nucleotides read TGTGCCTGCTCCGGACAGAGCCAAGAGACCCAGTACTTC. As protein: CACSGQSQETQYF.

V and J are TRBV18 and TRBJ2-5; TRBD1 agrees at 9 bases. This CDR3 has 15 amino acids. In germline, CDR1 is KGHSH, CDR2 LQKENI. After removal of 2 bases from V and 5 bases from J, the junction contained 6 bases not matched to a gene. The CDR3 loop reads CASSPFGTGRETQYF. In DNA form, the CDR3 reads TGTGCCAGCTCACCATTCGGGACAGGGCGTGAGACCCAGTACTTC.

V and J are TRBV18 and TRBJ2-2; 9 bases are a match to TRBD1. Unmatched junction bases numbered 5, after V lost 5 bases and J lost 7 bases. This CDR3 is 14 amino acids long. From germline, CDR1 is KGHSH and CDR2 LQKENI. CDR3 in amino acids: CASSGQGTNGELFF. CDR3 coding DNA: TGTGCCAGCTCAGGACAGGGGACGAACGGGGAGCTGTTTTTT. Full variable domain (rest looked up from reference TRBV18 and TRBJ2-2): NAGVMQNPRHLVRRRGQEARLRCSPMKGHSHVYWYRQLPEEGLKFMVYLQKENIIDESGMPKERFSAEFPKEGPSILRIQQVVRGDSAAYFCASSGQGTNGELFFGEGSRLTVL.

This rearrangement joins TRBV18 to TRBJ2-3, with 9 bases lining up with TRBD2. This CDR3 comprises 17 residues. Germline CDR1 reads KGHSH; CDR2 reads LQKENI. V trimming: 8 bases; J trimming: 2 bases; junction bases outside the gene matches: 14. In nucleotides, the CDR3 is TGTGCCAGCCCCCCGGGACTAGCAGGTTGGGTCACAGATACGCAGTATTTT. It encodes CASPPGLAGWVTDTQYF.

The chain employs TRBV5-1 and TRBJ2-1, with 8 bases lining up with TRBD2. The CDR3 has 15 residues. V was pared by 4 bases and J by 8 bases, with 11 bases of the junction left unmatched. The germline V gene encodes CDR1 SGHRS and CDR2 YFSETQ. The CDR3 spells CASSGTGGGLDEQFF. CDR3 in DNA: TGCGCCAGCAGCGGGACCGGGGGGGGCCTGGATGAGCAGTTCTTC.

The genes are TRBV2 and TRBJ1-1; TRBD1 agrees at 7 bases. Germline V CDR1 and CDR2: SNHLY, FYNNEI. The CDR3 has 14 residues. V was clipped by 4 bases and J by 0 bases; unmatched bases: 2. The CDR3 DNA sequence: TGTGCCAGCAGTGGGACAGGTATGAACACTGAAGCTTTCTTT. It yields the protein CASSGTGMNTEAFF.